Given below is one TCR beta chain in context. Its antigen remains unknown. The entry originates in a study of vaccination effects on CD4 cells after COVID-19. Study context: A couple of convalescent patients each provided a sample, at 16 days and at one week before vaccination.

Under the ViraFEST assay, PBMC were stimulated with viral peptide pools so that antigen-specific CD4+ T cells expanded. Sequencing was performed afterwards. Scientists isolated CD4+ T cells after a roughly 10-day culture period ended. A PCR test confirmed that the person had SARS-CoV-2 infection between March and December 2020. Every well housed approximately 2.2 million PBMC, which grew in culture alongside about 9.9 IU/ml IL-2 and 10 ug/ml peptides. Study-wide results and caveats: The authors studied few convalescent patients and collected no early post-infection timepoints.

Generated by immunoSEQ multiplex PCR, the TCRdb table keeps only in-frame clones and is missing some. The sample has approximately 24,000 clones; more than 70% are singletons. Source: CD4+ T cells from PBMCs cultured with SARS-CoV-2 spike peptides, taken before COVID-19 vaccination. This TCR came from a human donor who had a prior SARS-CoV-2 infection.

In DNA, the CDR3 is TGTGCCAGCAGTGACGACACAGATACGCAGTATTTT. Translated: CASSDDTDTQYF. The chain joins TRBV2 to TRBJ2-3; no clear D gene. The CDR3 covers 12 residues. Trimming left V 3 bases short and J 2 bases short, with 3 bases between. Germline CDR1 and CDR2: SNHLY and FYNNEI. The variable domain in full, with the rest retrieved from reference TRBV2 and TRBJ2-3, is EPEVTQTPSHQVTQMGQEVILRCVPISNHLYFYWYRQILGQKVEFLVSFYNNEISEKSEIFDDQFSVERPDGSNFTLKIRSTKLEDSAMYFCASSDDTDTQYFGPGTRLTVL.